The table lists the clone carrying this T cell receptor beta chain with many counts. Its cognate antigen is unknown. Germline V gene sequence: CDR1 SNHLY, CDR2 FYNNEI. V was trimmed by 1 base and J by 8 bases, leaving 8 bases between them. This CDR3 region has 12 residues. This sample is part of a study of regulatory T cells in long-lasting Graves disease. Study-level background: Graves' patients with a new diagnosis had received antithyroid drugs under 3 months. Broader study findings: Persistent patients had more shared public clonotypes (around 2,800) than new patients (about 880). Compared with new cases, persistent Graves' patients showed reduced TCR diversity.

Time point: newly diagnosed GD, antithyroid drugs for less than 3 months. PBMC-extracted RNA yielded the TCR library. HTBI primers from iRepertoire and Arm-PCR of CDR3 regions yielded the TCR beta libraries. TCRdb used MiXCR to reprocess the multiplex PCR reads, holding one entry per CDR3 protein. The top ten hold around 15% of the sample, which has approximately 270,000 distinct CDR3 sequences, about 20% seen once. The data also belong to a second study, concerning T cells in Graves' hyperthyroidism and ophthalmopathy. That work states: The TCR CDR3 was amplified in a first-round RT-PCR using the HTBI primer set.

Material: peripheral blood mononuclear cells (PBMCs), obtained at new diagnosis, from a patient treated with antithyroid drugs. The receptor was derived from a woman aged 30 to 39 with Graves disease. This chain uses TRBV2 with TRBJ1-2; D possibly corresponds to TRBD1 (5 bases). CDR3 nucleotide sequence: TGTGCCAGCAGTGAAGGGGGGGAAGGCTACACCTTC. Encoded protein: CASSEGGEGYTF.